The 2 T cell receptor beta chains below all came from one sample that was sequenced in a study of cytomegalovirus exposure and HLA in healthy donors. 13 Jbeta primers and 60 Vbeta primers were used for the PCR. Only in-frame clones appear in the TCRdb table, and some are missing; sequencing was by immunoSEQ multiplex PCR. The table lists 200,000 or so clones, 84% of them singletons. The source material was PBMCs. The receptors stem from a boy younger than 18 in good health and CMV-seronegative.

A remark on this clone: One junction end disagrees with the germline gene, perhaps due to a read error. V usage is TRBV7-3 and J usage is TRBJ2-1; 11 bases are a match to TRBD2. The CDR3 has 14 residues. Germline CDR1 SGHTA, CDR2 FQGTGA. The CDR3 protein is CASSLASLAGGMVF. As DNA, the CDR3 is TGTGCCAGCAGCTTAGCCAGCCTAGCGGGAGGAATGGTCTTC.

This clone has only a few counts. V and J are TRBV7-9 and TRBJ1-1; tentatively, D is TRBD1 (5 bases). CDR1 SEHNR and CDR2 FQNEAQ come from the germline V gene (reference sequence). V was trimmed by 7 bases and J by 3 bases, leaving 9 bases between them. There are 12 residues in the CDR3. CDR3 sequence: CASIGGDTEAFF. The CDR3 nucleotides are TGTGCCAGCATAGGAGGGGACACTGAAGCTTTCTTT.